Sequencing of this T cell receptor beta chain was carried out in a study of CD8+ T cells in alopecia areata. Study in general: Tofacitinib was taken orally by treated patients, and the dose was 5 to 10 mg twice daily.

For this clone: Antigen specificity is unknown.

The sample's treatment: oral pan-JAK inhibitor, 5-10 mg twice daily. Points from the study as a whole: The study found higher clonality in lesional than normal scalp, especially in alopecia totalis/universalis. Many of the expanded lesional clones endured in scalp and blood while on tofacitinib. Scalp clonality and expanded CD8+ clones among the top 100 showed significant decreases with tofacitinib.

Deletions cut 4 bases from V and 6 bases from J, with 16 bases between. In germline, CDR1 is SNHLY, CDR2 FYNNEI. The CDR3 runs to 14 residues. Extracted RNA was reverse transcribed, and the resulting cDNA served as sequencing template. The method was immunoSEQ multiplex PCR; TCRdb's version includes in-frame clones alone and lacks a portion of them. The sample has approximately 210,000 clones; around 66% are singletons. This clonotype was sampled from a human donor with alopecia areata. V usage is TRBV2 and J usage is TRBJ2-7; the D call may be TRBD1 or TRBD2 (5 bases each). Sequenced here: CD4+ T cells sorted from blood, sampled at week 4, from a patient treated with tofacitinib. The DNA of the CDR3 is TGTGCCAGCAGTGTGATGAGGGAAAGGGGCGAGCAGTACTTC. Protein: CASSVMRERGEQYF.